The clone carrying this T cell receptor (beta chain) was seen repeatedly, ten times or more. Its cognate antigen is unknown. These data originate in a study of identical twins. The study, taken as a whole, reports: Beta out-of-frame sequences showed weaker excess sharing between twins. Fewer insertions were carried by abundant cord blood beta clonotypes, but none was seen in memory repertoires.

Unique molecular identifiers were present on the cDNA, and a universal primer site came from template switching. TCRdb re-called the 5' RACE reads with MiXCR, one entry per CDR3 protein. The sample has about 570,000 distinct CDR3 sequences; roughly 9.5% are singletons. The CDR3 loop spans 13 amino acids. Per germline, CDR1 SGHTA and CDR2 FQGNSA. V was clipped by 5 bases and J by 6 bases; unmatched bases: 5. Healthy Caucasians alone served as donors. The data also belong to a second study, concerning yellow fever vaccine responses in identical twins.

This sequence joins TRBV7-2 and TRBJ2-7, with 9 positions matching TRBD1. Sequenced sample: PBMCs. This TCR derives from a woman between 18 and 29 years old in good health. In nucleotides, the CDR3 is TGTGCCAGCAGCGCAGGGACAGGGTCCGAGCAGTACTTC. Encoded protein: CASSAGTGSEQYF.